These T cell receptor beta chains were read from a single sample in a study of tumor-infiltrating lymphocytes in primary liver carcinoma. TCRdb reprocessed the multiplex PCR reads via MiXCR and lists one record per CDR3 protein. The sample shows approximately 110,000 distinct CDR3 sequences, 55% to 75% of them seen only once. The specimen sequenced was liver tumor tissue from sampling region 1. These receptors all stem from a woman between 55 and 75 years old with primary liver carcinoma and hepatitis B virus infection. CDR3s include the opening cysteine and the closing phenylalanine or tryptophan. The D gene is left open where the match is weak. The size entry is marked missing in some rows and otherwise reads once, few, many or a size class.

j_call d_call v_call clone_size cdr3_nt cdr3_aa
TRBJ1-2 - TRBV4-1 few TGCGCCAGCAGCCAAGTGTTGGAGGCAGCTAACCATGGTTACACCTTC CASSQVLEAANHGYTF
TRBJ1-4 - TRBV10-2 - TGCGCCAGTAGTGACCGGGGGGCGCAATGTGAAAAACTGTTTTTT CASSDRGAQCEKLFF
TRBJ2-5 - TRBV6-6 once TGTGACAGCAGTTACTACGGGGGTCAGCAAGAGGCCCAGTACTTC CDSSYYGGQQEAQYF
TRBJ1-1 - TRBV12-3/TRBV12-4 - TGTGCCAGGAGCGCGGGGAAGGGTGCTTTCTTT CARSAGKGAFF
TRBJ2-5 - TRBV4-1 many TGCGCCAGCAGCCAAGATCCCCAGGGACAAGAGACCCAGTACTTC CASSQDPQGQETQYF
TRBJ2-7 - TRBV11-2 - TGTGCCAGCAGCTTAGCATGTAGAGCCTACGAGCATTACTTC CASSLACRAYEHYF
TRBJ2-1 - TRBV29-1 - TGCAGCGTTGTCCATTCCTACAATGAGCAATTCTTC CSVVHSYNEQFF
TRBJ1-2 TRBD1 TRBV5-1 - TGCACCAGCAGCTTGGGACAGGCCAACTATGGCTACACCTTC CTSSLGQANYGYTF
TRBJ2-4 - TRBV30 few TGTGCCTGGAGTGGGGTTGGGTGGGGGCCCAAAAACATTCAGTACTTC CAWSGVGWGPKNIQYF
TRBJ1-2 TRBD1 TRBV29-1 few TGCAGCGTCCAACAGGGGGTCGGCTATGACTACACCTTC CSVQQGVGYDYTF
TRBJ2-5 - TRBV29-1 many TGCAGCGTCCAGTACCAAGAGACCCAGTACTTC CSVQYQETQYF
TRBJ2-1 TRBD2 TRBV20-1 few TGCAGTGCTAGAGACTGGCTAGCGGGAAATGAGCAGTTCTTC CSARDWLAGNEQFF
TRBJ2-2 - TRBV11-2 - TGCGCCAGCAGCCCAATATCGGACAGCACCGGGGAGATGTTTTTT CASSPISDSTGEMFF
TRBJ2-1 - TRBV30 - TGTGCCTGGAGTGTGGCTGAGGGGGACAAGCGGGCACGGAGCTCCTTCAACGAGCAGTTCTTC CAWSVAEGDKRARSSFNEQFF
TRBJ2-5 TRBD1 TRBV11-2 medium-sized TGTGCCAGCAGCTTAGACCAGGGGGACACCCAGTACTTC CASSLDQGDTQYF
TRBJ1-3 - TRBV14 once TGTGCCAGCAGCCCACGGGGCGGGAGCACTGGAAACACCATATATTTT CASSPRGGSTGNTIYF
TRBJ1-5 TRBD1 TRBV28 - TGTGCCAGCATACGTGACAGGGGCATTGGTCAGCCCCAGCATTTT CASIRDRGIGQPQHF
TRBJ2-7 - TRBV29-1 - TGCAGCGTTGAAGGGGTCGGCGGGGAGAGCTCCTACGAGCAGTACTTC CSVEGVGGESSYEQYF
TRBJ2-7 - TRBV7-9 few TGTGCCAGCGGGCCCACGGGGCAGGGCTCCTACGAGCAGTACTTC CASGPTGQGSYEQYF
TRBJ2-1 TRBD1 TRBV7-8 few TGTGCCAGCAGCCGTTCCGGGACAGGTTCCTATGAGCAGTTCTTC CASSRSGTGSYEQFF
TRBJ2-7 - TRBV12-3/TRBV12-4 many TGTGCCAGCTCAAGGCATGCTTATATCTACGAGCAGTACTTC CASSRHAYIYEQYF
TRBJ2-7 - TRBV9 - TGTGCCAGCAGCCCCCGGCGGGGATGGGACTACGAGCAGTACTTC CASSPRRGWDYEQYF